This T cell receptor (beta chain) is from a study of cytomegalovirus exposure and HLA in healthy donors. Study findings and constraints: The presence/absence work took it that sequencing depth was about the same across donors. 16,951 TCR beta sequences were associated with HLA alleles at 0.05 false discovery rate in a later analysis. Sequence variants that were highly shared formed a cluster that was likely a sequencing artifact.

This clone was picked up one time. The antigen remains unidentified. In germline, CDR1 is SGHRS, CDR2 YFSETQ. Trimming cost V 0 bases and J 14 bases, with 9 bases left between them. The CDR3 is made up of 11 amino acids. PCR amplification relied on 60 Vbeta primers (plus 13 Jbeta primers). Per the study methods: An analysis that came later counted approximately 76 million unique TCR beta chains, approximately 10 million shared. TCRdb's table, derived via immunoSEQ multiplex PCR, lists solely in-frame clones and lacks some. V and J calls and clone size are as listed in that table; D and trimming were resolved from the DNA. The sample yields 150,000 to 200,000 clones, almost 85% seen once.

This chain connects TRBV5-1 to TRBJ2-1; D gene unclear. The clonotype comes from a boy aged 5-17 years in good health and CMV-seronegative. Source material: PBMCs. The DNA for the CDR3 is TGCGCCAGCAGCTTGGGATTAGAGGAGTTCTTC. Amino acid sequence: CASSLGLEEFF.